This T cell receptor (beta chain) originates from a study of early T cells in non-severe SARS-CoV-2 infection. The wider study: Alpha and beta chains were unpaired, from unsorted whole-blood bulk RNA.

This clonotype came up many times. Tagging with unique molecular identifiers was applied to individual cDNA molecules. In TCRdb, the 5' RACE reads were re-called with MiXCR into one record per CDR3 protein. The table has tens of thousands of distinct CDR3 sequences, roughly an eighth seen once. CDR3 size: 19 residues. The germline gives CDR1 SEHNR, CDR2 FQNEAQ (reference sequence). V gave up 5 bases and J gave up 2 bases; unmatched junction bases: 19. The sequenced sample was whole blood, obtained at baseline. The chain combines TRBV7-9 with TRBJ2-3; TRBD2 aligns across 7 bases. The TCR originated in an adult who was a healthcare worker with PCR-confirmed SARS-CoV-2 infection or an uninfected control (not recorded which). The CDR3 region has the DNA TGTGCCAGCAGCGGTAGACCTGTTGCTGAGCGGGACCCCACAGATACGCAGTATTTT. This gives the protein CASSGRPVAERDPTDTQYF. Full variable domain (remainder filled in from reference TRBV7-9 and TRBJ2-3): DTGVSQNPRHKITKRGQNVTFRCDPISEHNRLYWYRQTLGQGPEFLTYFQNEAQLEKSRLLSDRFSAERPKGSFSTLEIQRTEQGDSAMYLCASSGRPVAERDPTDTQYFGPGTRLTVL.